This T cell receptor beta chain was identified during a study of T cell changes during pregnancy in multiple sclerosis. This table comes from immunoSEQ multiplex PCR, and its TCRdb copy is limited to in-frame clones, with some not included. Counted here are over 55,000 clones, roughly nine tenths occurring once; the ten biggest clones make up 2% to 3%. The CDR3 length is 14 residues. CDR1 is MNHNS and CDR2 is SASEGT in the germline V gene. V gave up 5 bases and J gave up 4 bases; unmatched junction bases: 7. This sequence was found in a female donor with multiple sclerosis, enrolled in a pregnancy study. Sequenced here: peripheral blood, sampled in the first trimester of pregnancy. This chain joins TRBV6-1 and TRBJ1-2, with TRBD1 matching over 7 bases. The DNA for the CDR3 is TGTGCCAGCAGTCTACCGGGACAGTCCTATGGCTACACCTTC. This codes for CASSLPGQSYGYTF.